This T cell receptor beta chain emerged from a study of blood T cells in healthy people across ages. Across the whole study: About one barcoded beta molecule per two T cells came from capture by template switching. Overall study findings and caveats: As age increased, TCR beta diversity per million T cells fell in a roughly linear fashion.

Peripheral blood samples of approximately 10 milliliters were drawn from each donor. A second roughly 6 to 11 cycle PCR used barcoded and J-beta primers. TCRdb recomputed calls from the 5' RACE reads with MiXCR, one row per CDR3 protein. The table lists more than 450,000 distinct CDR3 sequences, 25% to 35% of them singletons. This clonotype has a single count. No antigen is known for it. The CDR3 extends over 15 amino acids. From germline, CDR1 is DFQATT and CDR2 SNEGSKA (reference sequence). Trimming cost V 4 bases and J 0 bases; bases outside gene matches: 4. These same records also appear under a second study, on T cells of mothers and their children.

This TCR was sampled from a boy between 2 and 15 years old in good health. Sequenced: blood. This sequence joins TRBV20-1 and TRBJ2-1; 9 bases match TRBD2. In DNA form, the CDR3 reads TGCAGTGCTAATAGCGGGAGCCGCTCCTACAATGAGCAGTTCTTC. It specifies CSANSGSRSYNEQFF.